What follows are 9 T cell receptor beta chains derived from one specimen sequenced in a study of T cell repertoires in cytomegalovirus infection. TCRdb reprocessed the reads with MiXCR, giving one entry per CDR3 protein. Among about 920,000 distinct CDR3 sequences listed, around 32% were seen once. No antigen is known for these receptors. This specimen consisted of cultured CD8+ T cells from PBMCs, obtained from culture after CMV antigen stimulation. The receptors derive from a human donor in good health (CMV status not recorded). Some clones in this sample may be carry-over from other donors' samples.

The rearrangement links TRBV5-1 to TRBJ2-1, with D possibly being TRBD2 (6 bases). Between the trimmed V and J ends, which lost 0 bases and 7 bases, there was a span of 14 bases. The germline CDR1 and CDR2 sequences are SGHRS and YFSETQ. The CDR3 is 15 residues long. CDR3 coding DNA: TGCGCCAGCAGCTTGGCCGTTGCCCGGGGGAATGAGCAGTTCTTC. Its protein is CASSLAVARGNEQFF.

In nucleotides, the CDR3 is TGTGCCAGCAGCTCCAGGGGCCTTACAGATACGCAGTATTTT. Its translation: CASSSRGLTDTQYF. The chain recombines TRBV7-6 with TRBJ2-3; possible D gene TRBD1, 6 bases. The CDR3 loop spans 14 amino acids. Trimming cost V 4 bases and J 3 bases, with 11 bases left between them. CDR1 and CDR2 from the germline V gene are SGHVS and FNYEAQ.

This clonotype came up a few times. This chain uses TRBV5-4 with TRBJ2-7, with D uncertain. This CDR3 comprises 15 residues. CDR1 and CDR2 (germline): SGHNT, YYREEE (reference sequence). The V end was cut by 2 bases, the J end by 0 bases, with 12 bases between. As DNA, the CDR3 is TGTGCCAGCAGCTTCGGCCCTGTAGGCTCCTACGAGCAGTACTTC. It codes for CASSFGPVGSYEQYF.

J is TRBJ2-1 and V is TRBV2; TRBD1 is a possible D gene (6 bases). V was clipped by 7 bases and J by 3 bases, with 10 bases between them. Germline CDR1 reads SNHLY; CDR2 reads FYNNEI. The CDR3 spans 13 residues. The CDR3 protein is CASKGTIYNEQFF. The DNA for the CDR3 is TGTGCCAGCAAAGGGACAATCTACAATGAGCAGTTCTTC.

The chain recombines TRBV29-1 with TRBJ2-1; tentative D call: TRBD1 (6 bases). CDR1 SQVTM and CDR2 ANQGSEA come from the germline V gene. The CDR3 has 18 amino acids. Trimming removed 0 bases from V and 0 bases from J, with 18 bases in between. In DNA form, the CDR3 reads TGCAGCGTTGAAGATCCAGGGGCTCCGGGAAGCTCCTACAATGAGCAGTTCTTC. It yields the protein CSVEDPGAPGSSYNEQFF.

The chain couples TRBV7-9 to TRBJ2-1; D is unresolved. Per the germline V gene, CDR1 is SEHNR and CDR2 is FQNEAQ (reference sequence). The CDR3 loop spans 15 amino acids. The V and J ends lost 4 bases and 3 bases respectively, with 13 bases between them. CDR3 DNA: TGTGCCAGCAGCTCATCTGAGATTAACTACAATGAGCAGTTCTTC. It codes for CASSSSEINYNEQFF.

This clonotype was counted only a few times. The chain has TRBV6-1 and TRBJ1-2; D uncertain. This CDR3 comprises 14 residues. Germline V gives CDR1 MNHNS, CDR2 SASEGT. Trimming cost V 1 base and J 4 bases, with 10 bases left between them. CDR3 in amino acids: CASSEGHSPYGYTF. The CDR3 nucleotides read TGTGCCAGCAGTGAAGGACACAGTCCCTATGGCTACACCTTC.

This clonotype was observed a few times. The chain recombines TRBV6-1 with TRBJ2-3, with D possibly TRBD1 on 6 matching bases. The CDR3 loop spans 15 amino acids. V shed 7 bases and J shed 11 bases, with 25 bases lying between them. CDR1 is MNHNS, CDR2 SASEGT, per germline. This chain's CDR3 is CASTQRGSGRVRQYF. CDR3 in DNA: TGTGCCAGCACCCAAAGGGGGAGCGGTAGGGTGAGGCAGTATTTT.

This clonotype was seen only a few times. The V call is TRBV12-3 or TRBV12-4, the J call TRBJ1-2; maybe TRBD1 (5 bases). Trimming stripped 8 bases from V and 2 bases from J, with 15 bases between. The CDR3 spans 14 residues. CDR3 DNA sequence: TGTGCCAGCTGGGGACCGGGGAGAAACTATGGCTACACCTTC. This sequence encodes CASWGPGRNYGYTF.